This T cell receptor (beta chain) was sequenced during a study of blood T cell repertoires in COVID-19. This clone showed up just a few times. There are 14 residues in the CDR3. CDR1 and CDR2 from the germline V gene are MNHEY and SMNVEV (reference sequence). V dropped 0 bases and J dropped 4 bases, with 10 bases sitting between them. Per the study methods: Reference gene primer amplification gave nucleated cell count estimates. Using immunoSEQ multiplex PCR, the repertoire was profiled, and TCRdb retains in-frame clones only, with some absent. Clonal size and the V and J genes are those of that table, whereas D and trimming came from the DNA. Here the sample spans under 150,000 clones, 79% being singletons.

What was sequenced was peripheral blood. The clonotype comes from a man aged 55 to 70 with acute or convalescent COVID-19. This sequence joins TRBV27 and TRBJ2-7; D uncertain. The CDR3 loop is CASSLSRPEYEQYF. CDR3 DNA: TGTGCCAGCAGTTTATCGAGGCCGGAATACGAGCAGTACTTC.